This paragraph covers one TCR beta chain sequence. The sample belongs to a study of control samples from healthy donors and cancer patients. Germline lookup yields CDR1 SGHVS and CDR2 FQNEAQ. This CDR3 comprises 15 residues. The junction had 4 bases not matched to a gene; V was cut back by 4 bases and J by 3 bases. TCRdb's table, derived via immunoSEQ multiplex PCR, lists solely in-frame clones and lacks some. In total, the table holds fewer than 200,000 clones. The sequenced material came from blood. The rearrangement uses TRBV7-8 and TRBJ2-1, with TRBD2 matching 9 bases. The clonotype was recovered from a woman in her 30s in good health. The CDR3 loop reads CASSSGTSFYNEQFF. The CDR3 DNA follows: TGTGCCAGCAGCTCCGGGACTAGCTTCTACAATGAGCAGTTCTTC.